These 3 T cell receptor beta chains came from one sample sequenced in a study of T-cell reconstitution after alpha-beta-depleted transplantation in children. Using unique molecular identifiers, the investigators prepared the TCRbeta library. One entry per CDR3 protein results from TCRdb running MiXCR on the PCR reads. The data show around 450,000 distinct CDR3 sequences, under 20% seen once. Sequenced material: PBMCs, mostly from graft donor cells, taken 360 days after TCRalphabeta/CD19-depleted stem cell transplant. The receptors were sampled from a boy younger than two who had a stem cell transplant for Wiskott-Aldrich syndrome, so the T cells may come from the graft donor.

CDR3 region: CASSPLGMTGSYEQYF. CDR3 DNA: TGTGCCAGCTCACCCCTTGGGATGACAGGATCCTACGAGCAGTACTTC. The rearrangement joins TRBV18 to TRBJ2-7; weak D call: TRBD1 (6 bases). The CDR3 has 16 residues. The V and J ends lost 3 bases and 1 base respectively, with 16 bases between them. Looked up from germline, CDR1 is KGHSH and CDR2 is LQKENI.

The gene calls are TRBV5-1 and TRBJ2-5; TRBD2 might be the D (6 bases). Germline CDR1 reads SGHRS; CDR2 reads YFSETQ. The CDR3 contains 17 residues. V was clipped by 3 bases and J by 4 bases, with 22 bases between them. CDR3 DNA: TGCGCCAGCAGCTCAAAAAGAGGACTAATCGGGGGAGAGACCCAGTACTTC. This codes for CASSSKRGLIGGETQYF.

The V call is TRBV5-5, the J call TRBJ2-7; D is perhaps TRBD2 (5 bases). Trimming took 4 bases from V and 5 from J, leaving 22 bases between them. The CDR3 contains 16 residues. Germline-derived CDR1 and CDR2 are SGHKS and YYEKEE (reference sequence). The CDR3 reads CASSHIVEARRDEQYF. The DNA of the CDR3 is TGTGCCAGCAGCCACATCGTCGAAGCTCGGCGGGACGAGCAGTACTTC.